The clone carrying this TCR beta chain showed up many times. Its antigen remains unknown. Arm-PCR of CDR3 regions and iRepertoire HTBI primers were the basis on which TCR beta libraries were built. The authors' processing: The identification of 62 TRBV and roughly 15 TRBJ segments was made across samples. Via MiXCR, TCRdb re-called the multiplex PCR reads, giving one row per CDR3 protein. Here the V and J calls rest on TCRdb's processing, not on the authors' analysis. The sample has about 220,000 distinct CDR3 sequences, roughly a fifth seen once; the top ten hold about 11%. This CDR3 spans 13 amino acids. Per the germline V gene, CDR1 is MNHNS and CDR2 is SASEGT. V was clipped by 6 bases and J by 2 bases, with 11 bases between them. Time point of the sample: newly diagnosed GD, antithyroid drugs for less than 3 months. Preparation of the TCR library used RNA extracted from PBMCs. These data originate in a study of regulatory T cells in long-lasting Graves disease. Regarding the study as a whole: It was in persistent disease that TRBV28, TRBJ1-2 and TRBJ2-5 were favored.

This sample was shared with a second study, whose subject was T cells in Graves' hyperthyroidism and ophthalmopathy.

The source is a woman in her twenties or thirties with Graves disease. Here the sequenced sample was peripheral blood mononuclear cells (PBMCs), taken at new diagnosis, from a patient treated with antithyroid drugs. The chain combines TRBV6-1 with TRBJ2-7; no definite D call. This chain's CDR3 is CASSERITYEQYF. Written as DNA, the CDR3 is TGTGCCAGCAGCGAGAGGATTACCTACGAGCAGTACTTC.